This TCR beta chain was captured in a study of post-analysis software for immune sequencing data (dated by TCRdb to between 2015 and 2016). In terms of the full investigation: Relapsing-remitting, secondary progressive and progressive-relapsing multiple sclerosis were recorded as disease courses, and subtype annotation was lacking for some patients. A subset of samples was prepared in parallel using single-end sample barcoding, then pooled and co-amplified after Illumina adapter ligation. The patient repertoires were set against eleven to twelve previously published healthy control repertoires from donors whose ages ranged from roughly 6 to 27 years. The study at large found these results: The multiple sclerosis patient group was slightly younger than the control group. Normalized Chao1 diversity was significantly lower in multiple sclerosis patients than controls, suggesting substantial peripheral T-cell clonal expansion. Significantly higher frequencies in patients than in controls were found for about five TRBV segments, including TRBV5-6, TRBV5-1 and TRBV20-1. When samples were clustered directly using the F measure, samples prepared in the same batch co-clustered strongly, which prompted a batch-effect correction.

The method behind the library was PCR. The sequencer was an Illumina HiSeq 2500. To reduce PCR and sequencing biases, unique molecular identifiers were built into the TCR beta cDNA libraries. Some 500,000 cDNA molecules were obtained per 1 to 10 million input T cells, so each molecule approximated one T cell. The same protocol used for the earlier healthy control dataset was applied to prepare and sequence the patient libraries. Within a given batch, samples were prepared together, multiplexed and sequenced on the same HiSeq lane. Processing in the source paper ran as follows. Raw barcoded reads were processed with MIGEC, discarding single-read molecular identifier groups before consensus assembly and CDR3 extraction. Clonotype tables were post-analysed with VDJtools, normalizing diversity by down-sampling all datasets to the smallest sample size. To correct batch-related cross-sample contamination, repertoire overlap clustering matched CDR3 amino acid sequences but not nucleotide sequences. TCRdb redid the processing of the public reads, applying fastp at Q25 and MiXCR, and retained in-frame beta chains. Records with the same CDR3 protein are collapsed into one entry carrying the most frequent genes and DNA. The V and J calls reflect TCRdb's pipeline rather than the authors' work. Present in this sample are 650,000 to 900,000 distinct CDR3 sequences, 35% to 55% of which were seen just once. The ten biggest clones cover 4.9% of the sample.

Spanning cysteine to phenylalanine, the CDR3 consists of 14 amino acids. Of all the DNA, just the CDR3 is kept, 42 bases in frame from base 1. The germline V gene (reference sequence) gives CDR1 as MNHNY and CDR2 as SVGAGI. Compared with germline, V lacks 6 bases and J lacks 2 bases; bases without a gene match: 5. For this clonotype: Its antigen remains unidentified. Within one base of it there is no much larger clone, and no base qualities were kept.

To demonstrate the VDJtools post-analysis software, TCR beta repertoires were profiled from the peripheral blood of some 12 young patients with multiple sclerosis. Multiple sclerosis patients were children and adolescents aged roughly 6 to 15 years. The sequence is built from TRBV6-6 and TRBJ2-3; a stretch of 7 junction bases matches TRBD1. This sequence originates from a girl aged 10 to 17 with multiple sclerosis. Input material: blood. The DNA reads TGTGCCAGCAGACGACAGGGCACCACAGATACGCAGTATTTT. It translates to CASRRQGTTDTQYF.